The 9 T cell receptor beta chains listed next were all sequenced from one sample in a study of T cells expressing NK-cell markers (dated by TCRdb to about 2020). Library preparation was by 5' RACE. The instrument was an Illumina HiSeq 2000. The reads were reprocessed in TCRdb, with one entry per CDR3 protein sequence and no accompanying DNA. The sample's own table lists roughly 160,000 distinct CDR3 sequences. Approximately 18% of the sample is taken by the ten largest. Sequenced sample: blood T cells: a sorted CD56 or NKG2C T cell subset, CD4+ or CD8+ T cells, or bulk PBMC T cells (not recorded which). The receptors originated from a woman between 18 and 75 years old in good health.

This chain connects TRBV5-1 to TRBJ2-3; no DNA is available, so the TRBD2 call from TCRdb remains unchecked. The CDR3 is 16 amino acids. The V gene's germline CDR1 is SGHRS and CDR2 YFSETQ. This CDR3 reads CASITTSGSTADTQYF.

The chain links TRBV6-5 to TRBJ2-5; checking the TCRdb D call of TRBD1 is not possible without DNA. The germline gives CDR1 MNHEY, CDR2 SVGAGI. This CDR3 contains 15 residues. The chain's CDR3 is CASSSGPGIQETQYF.

The chain recombines TRBV5-1 with TRBJ1-1; with no DNA, the TCRdb D assignment of TRBD1 cannot be verified. This CDR3 is built from 15 residues. Per the germline V gene, CDR1 is SGHRS and CDR2 is YFSETQ. The CDR3 loop is CASSPGRALNTEAFF.

J is TRBJ1-1 and V is TRBV4-1. Germline V gives CDR1 MGHRA, CDR2 YSYEKL. The CDR3 loop spans 16 amino acids. The CDR3 loop reads CASSPPRGGTNTEAFF.

The chain has TRBV10-3 and TRBJ2-7; the TCRdb D gene call, TRBD2, has no DNA to confirm it. The CDR3 has 16 amino acids. Germline CDR1 ENHRY, CDR2 SYGVKD. The CDR3 sequence: CAITRTSGGDIYEQYF.

The rearrangement uses TRBV5-1 and TRBJ1-1. The CDR3 is 14 amino acids. The germline V gene has CDR1 SGHRS and CDR2 YFSETQ. CDR3 sequence reads: CASSPAVGNTEAFF.

The chain carries TRBV5-1 and TRBJ2-1; TCRdb selects TRBD1, and the lack of DNA leaves this call unchecked. Germline lookup yields CDR1 SGHRS and CDR2 YFSETQ. CDR3 length: 14 residues. The CDR3 reads CASSWQGEGNEQFF.

The chain is built from TRBV24-1 and TRBJ2-4; TCRdb indicates TRBD1, and absent DNA this call remains unverified. Germline V lookup: CDR1 KGHDR, CDR2 SFDVKD. The CDR3 contains 14 residues. CDR3: CATSDEGQSDIQYF.

The chain uses TRBV12-3 or TRBV12-4 and TRBJ2-1; TCRdb's assignment of TRBD1 cannot be checked, as there is no DNA. The CDR3 has 13 amino acids. The CDR3 here is CASSFRAGFEQFF.